Here is one T cell receptor beta chain with its context. The sample originates from a study of blood T cell repertoires in COVID-19. V was trimmed by 5 bases and J by 4 bases, leaving 12 bases between them. The CDR3 loop spans 14 amino acids. From germline, CDR1 is KGHSH and CDR2 LQKENI. Only in-frame clones appear in the TCRdb table, and some are missing; sequencing was by immunoSEQ multiplex PCR. Of 400,000 to 500,000 clones in the sample, more than 75% were seen once. This chain connects TRBV18 to TRBJ1-5; D not resolved. The origin of this receptor is a woman aged 40 to 50 who had recovered from COVID-19. The sample taken for sequencing was PBMCs or T cells enriched from blood (not recorded which). CDR3 in amino acids: CASSGGVSNQPQHF. As DNA, the CDR3 is TGTGCCAGCTCAGGCGGGGTATCAAATCAGCCCCAGCATTTT.